This record covers a single TCR beta chain. The source of the sample is a study of blood T cell repertoires in COVID-19. Overall study context: T cells, B-cell-depleted T cells, or PBMCs provided the cDNA or gDNA that served as material.

In the authors' methods: Amplification of reference gene primers was used by the study to estimate nucleated cell counts. Sequencing was performed with immunoSEQ multiplex PCR; in TCRdb, only in-frame clones are kept and a portion is missing. V and J calls plus clone size are reproduced from that table; the DNA served to infer D and trimming. Of approximately 240,000 clones listed, 83% are singletons. Seattle enrolled patients during active infection and tracked them longitudinally. V lost 5 bases and J 2 bases, leaving 12 bases between the germline ends. Germline V gene lookup returns CDR1 ENHRY and CDR2 SYGVKD. This CDR3 spans 14 amino acids.

The sample consisted of peripheral blood. The rearrangement links TRBV10-3 to TRBJ1-2, with a tentative D call TRBD1 (6 bases). The clonotype comes from a woman younger than 45 with COVID-19, enrolled during active disease. The CDR3 DNA reads as TGTGCCATCAGTAGACAGGTCATCAACTATGGCTACACCTTC. The encoded protein is CAISRQVINYGYTF.